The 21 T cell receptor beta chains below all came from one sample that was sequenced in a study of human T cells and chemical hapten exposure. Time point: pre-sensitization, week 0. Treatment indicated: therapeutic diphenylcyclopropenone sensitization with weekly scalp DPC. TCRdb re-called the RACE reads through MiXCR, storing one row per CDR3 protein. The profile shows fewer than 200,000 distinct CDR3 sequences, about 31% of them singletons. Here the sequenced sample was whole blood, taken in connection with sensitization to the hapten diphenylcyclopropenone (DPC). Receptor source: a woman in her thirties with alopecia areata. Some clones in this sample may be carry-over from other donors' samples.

The CDR3 bases are TGCAGCGTTTGGTTCGGGCAGGGCGGTGAGCAGTTCTTC. The encoded protein is CSVWFGQGGEQFF. The chain couples TRBV29-1 to TRBJ2-1, with D perhaps matching TRBD1 (5 bases). Germline values: CDR1 SQVTM, CDR2 ANQGSEA. Trimming left V 5 bases short and J 9 bases short, with 17 bases between. The CDR3 is 13 amino acids.

CDR3 protein: CASSQEKVGYGYTF. The DNA for the CDR3 is TGTGCCAGCAGCCAAGAGAAAGTCGGCTATGGCTACACCTTC. The rearrangement uses TRBV4-2 and TRBJ1-2; no clear D. The CDR3 is 14 residues long. V was shortened by 0 bases and J by 4 bases, with 9 bases between the two germline ends. Germline assignment: CDR1 LGHNA and CDR2 YNFKEQ.

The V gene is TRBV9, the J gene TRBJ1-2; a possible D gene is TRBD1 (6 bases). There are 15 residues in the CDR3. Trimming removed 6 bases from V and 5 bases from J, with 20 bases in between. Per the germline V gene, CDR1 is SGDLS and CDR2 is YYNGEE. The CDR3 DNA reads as TGTGCCAGCACCCTTGAGGGGGGCCGCGGGTATGGCTACACCTTC. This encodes CASTLEGGRGYGYTF.

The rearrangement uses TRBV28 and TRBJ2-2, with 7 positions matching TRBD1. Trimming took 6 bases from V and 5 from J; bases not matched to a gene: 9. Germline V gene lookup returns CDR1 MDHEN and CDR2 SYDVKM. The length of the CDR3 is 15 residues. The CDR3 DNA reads TGTGCCAGCAGACGACGGGGACAGCGAACCGGGGAGCTGTTTTTT. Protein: CASRRRGQRTGELFF.

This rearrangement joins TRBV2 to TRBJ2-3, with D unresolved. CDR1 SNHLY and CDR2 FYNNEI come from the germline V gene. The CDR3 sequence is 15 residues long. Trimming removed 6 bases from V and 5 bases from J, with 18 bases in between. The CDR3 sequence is CASRERTPAGDTQYF. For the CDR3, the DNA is TGTGCCAGCAGGGAACGGACCCCCGCCGGAGATACGCAGTATTTT.

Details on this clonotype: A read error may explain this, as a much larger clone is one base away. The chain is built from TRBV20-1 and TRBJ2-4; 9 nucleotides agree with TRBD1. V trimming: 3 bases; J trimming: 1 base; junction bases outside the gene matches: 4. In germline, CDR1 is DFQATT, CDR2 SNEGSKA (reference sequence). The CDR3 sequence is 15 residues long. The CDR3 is CSARGDRVAKNIQYF. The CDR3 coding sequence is TGCAGTGCTAGGGGGGACAGGGTGGCCAAAAACATTCAGTACTTC.

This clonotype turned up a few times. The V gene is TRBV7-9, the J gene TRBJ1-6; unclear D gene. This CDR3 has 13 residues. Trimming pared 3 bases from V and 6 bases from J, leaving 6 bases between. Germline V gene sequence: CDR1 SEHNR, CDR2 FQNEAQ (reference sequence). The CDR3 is CASSFEANSPLHF. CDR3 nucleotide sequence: TGTGCCAGCAGCTTTGAAGCTAATTCACCCCTCCACTTT.

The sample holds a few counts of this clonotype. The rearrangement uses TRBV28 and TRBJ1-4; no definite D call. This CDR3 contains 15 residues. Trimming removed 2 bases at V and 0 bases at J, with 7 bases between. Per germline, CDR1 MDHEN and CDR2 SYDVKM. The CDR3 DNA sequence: TGTGCCAGCAGTTTAAGAGGTGCAACTAATGAAAAACTGTTTTTT. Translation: CASSLRGATNEKLFF.

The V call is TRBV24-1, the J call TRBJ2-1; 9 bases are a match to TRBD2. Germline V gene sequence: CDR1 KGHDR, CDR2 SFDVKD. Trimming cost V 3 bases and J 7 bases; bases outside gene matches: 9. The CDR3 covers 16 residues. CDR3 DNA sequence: TGTGCCACCAGTGATCCAGAGGCGGGAGGGCGGAATGAGCAGTTCTTC. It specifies CATSDPEAGGRNEQFF.

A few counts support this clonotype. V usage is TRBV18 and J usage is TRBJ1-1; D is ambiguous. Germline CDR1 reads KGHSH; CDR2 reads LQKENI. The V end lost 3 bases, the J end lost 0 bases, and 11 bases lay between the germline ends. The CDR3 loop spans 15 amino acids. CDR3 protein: CASSPSLEMNTEAFF. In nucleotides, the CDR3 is TGTGCCAGCTCACCCTCCTTGGAAATGAACACTGAAGCTTTCTTT.

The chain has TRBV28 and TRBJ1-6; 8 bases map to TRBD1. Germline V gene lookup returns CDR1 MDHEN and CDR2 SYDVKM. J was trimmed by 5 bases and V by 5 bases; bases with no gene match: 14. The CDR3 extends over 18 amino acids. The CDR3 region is CASSPPGQAHPNNSPLHF. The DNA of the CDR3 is TGTGCCAGCAGTCCCCCGGGACAGGCCCACCCCAATAATTCACCCCTCCACTTT.

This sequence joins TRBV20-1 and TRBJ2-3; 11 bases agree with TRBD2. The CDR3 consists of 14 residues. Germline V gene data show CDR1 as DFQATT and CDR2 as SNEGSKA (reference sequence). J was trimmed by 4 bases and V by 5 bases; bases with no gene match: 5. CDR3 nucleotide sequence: TGCAGTGCTCGACTAGCGGGAAGGGCAGATACGCAGTATTTT. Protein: CSARLAGRADTQYF.

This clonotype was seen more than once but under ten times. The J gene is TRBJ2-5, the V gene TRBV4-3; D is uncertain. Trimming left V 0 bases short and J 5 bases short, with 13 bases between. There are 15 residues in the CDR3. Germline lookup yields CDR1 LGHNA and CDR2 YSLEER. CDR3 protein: CASSQDRLDRETQYF. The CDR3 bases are TGCGCCAGCAGCCAAGATCGACTCGACCGGGAGACCCAGTACTTC.

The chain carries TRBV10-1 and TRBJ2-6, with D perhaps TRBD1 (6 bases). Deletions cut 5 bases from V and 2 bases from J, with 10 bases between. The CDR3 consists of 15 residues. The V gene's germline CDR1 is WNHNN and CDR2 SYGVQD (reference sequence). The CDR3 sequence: CASSTGQAGANVLTF. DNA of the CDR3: TGCGCCAGCAGTACAGGGCAAGCTGGGGCCAACGTCCTGACTTTC.

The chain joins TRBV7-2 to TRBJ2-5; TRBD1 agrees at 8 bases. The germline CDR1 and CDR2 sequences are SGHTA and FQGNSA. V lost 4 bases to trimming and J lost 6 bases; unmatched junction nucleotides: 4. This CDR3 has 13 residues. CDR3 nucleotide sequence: TGTGCCAGCAGCTCGGGACAGGCTAAGACCCAGTACTTC. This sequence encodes CASSSGQAKTQYF. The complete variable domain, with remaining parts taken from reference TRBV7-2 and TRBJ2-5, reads GAGVSQSPSNKVTEKGKDVELRCDPISGHTALYWYRQSLGQGLEFLIYFQGNSAPDKSGLPSDRFSAERTGGSVSTLTIQRTQQEDSAVYLCASSSGQAKTQYFGPGTRLLVL.

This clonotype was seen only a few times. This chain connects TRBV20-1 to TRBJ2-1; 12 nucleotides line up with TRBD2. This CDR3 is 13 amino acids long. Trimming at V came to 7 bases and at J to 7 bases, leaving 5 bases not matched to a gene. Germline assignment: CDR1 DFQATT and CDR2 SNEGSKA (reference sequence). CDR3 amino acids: CSETGTSGNEQFF. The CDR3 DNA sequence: TGCAGTGAAACCGGGACTAGCGGGAATGAGCAGTTCTTC.

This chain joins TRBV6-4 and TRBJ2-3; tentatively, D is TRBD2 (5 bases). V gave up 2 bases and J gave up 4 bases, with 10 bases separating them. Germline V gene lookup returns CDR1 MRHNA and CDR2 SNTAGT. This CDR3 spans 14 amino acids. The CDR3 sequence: CASSDEGSSDTQYF. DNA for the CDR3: TGTGCCAGCAGTGACGAGGGCAGTTCAGATACGCAGTATTTT.

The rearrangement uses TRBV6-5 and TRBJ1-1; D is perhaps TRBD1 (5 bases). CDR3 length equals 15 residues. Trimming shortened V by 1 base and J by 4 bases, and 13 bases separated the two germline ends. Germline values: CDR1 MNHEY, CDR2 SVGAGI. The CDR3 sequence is CASSYFGREATEAFF. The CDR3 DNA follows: TGTGCCAGCAGTTACTTCGGCAGGGAGGCCACTGAAGCTTTCTTT.

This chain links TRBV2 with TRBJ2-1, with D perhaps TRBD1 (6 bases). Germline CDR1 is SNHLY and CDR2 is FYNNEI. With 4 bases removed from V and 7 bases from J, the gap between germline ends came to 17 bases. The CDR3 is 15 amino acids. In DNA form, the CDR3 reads TGTGCCAGCAGTGGGTGGGCCAGGGGAAGGAATGAGCAGTTCTTC. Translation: CASSGWARGRNEQFF.

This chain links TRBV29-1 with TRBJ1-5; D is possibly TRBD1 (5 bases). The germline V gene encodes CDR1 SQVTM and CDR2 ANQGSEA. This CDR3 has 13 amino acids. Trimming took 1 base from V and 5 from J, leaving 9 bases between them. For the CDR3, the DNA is TGCAGCGTTGAAGGGCAGGGCCATCAGCCCCAGCATTTT. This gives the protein CSVEGQGHQPQHF.

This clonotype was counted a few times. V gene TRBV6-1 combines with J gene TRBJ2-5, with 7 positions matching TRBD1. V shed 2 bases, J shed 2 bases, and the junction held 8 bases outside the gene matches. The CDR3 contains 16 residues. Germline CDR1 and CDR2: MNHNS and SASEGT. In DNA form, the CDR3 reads TGTGCCAGCAGTGAATATTATGGGGACAGACAAGAGACCCAGTACTTC. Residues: CASSEYYGDRQETQYF.